This TCR beta chain was found in a study of identical twins. Whole-study results and caveats: Modelling approaches yielded underestimates of out-of-frame TCR alpha sharing between monozygotic twins. Beta out-of-frame twin sharing showed a weaker excess.

The CDR3 runs 15 residues. Trimming pared 2 bases from V and 6 bases from J, leaving 14 bases between. In the case of this clonotype: The antigen is unknown.

TCRdb reprocessed the 5' RACE reads via MiXCR and lists one record per CDR3 protein. The table has fewer than 550,000 distinct CDR3 sequences, over 12% seen once. A further study also used this sample, focusing on yellow fever vaccine responses in identical twins.

The chain employs TRBV12-3 or TRBV12-4 and TRBJ1-5; a weak D match, TRBD1 (6 bases). The receptor comes from a woman between 18 and 29 years old in good health. Input material: CD4+ T cells sorted from blood. This chain's CDR3 is CASSLRGLSGQPQHF. The CDR3 nucleotides read TGTGCCAGCAGTTTACGGGGGCTGAGCGGTCAGCCCCAGCATTTT.